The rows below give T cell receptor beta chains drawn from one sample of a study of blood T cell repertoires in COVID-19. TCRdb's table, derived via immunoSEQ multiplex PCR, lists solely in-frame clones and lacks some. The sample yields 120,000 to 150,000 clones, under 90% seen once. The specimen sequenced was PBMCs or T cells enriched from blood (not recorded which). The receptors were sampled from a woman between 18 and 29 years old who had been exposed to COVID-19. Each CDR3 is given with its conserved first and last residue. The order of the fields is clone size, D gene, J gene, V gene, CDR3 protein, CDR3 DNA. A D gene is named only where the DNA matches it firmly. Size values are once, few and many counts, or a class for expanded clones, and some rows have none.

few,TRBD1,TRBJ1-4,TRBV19,CASRPGQYFATNEKLFF,TGTGCCAGTAGACCGGGACAGTATTTTGCAACTAATGAAAAACTGTTTTTT
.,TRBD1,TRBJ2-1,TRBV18,CASSPGWQGAPISEQFF,TGTGCCAGCTCACCAGGTTGGCAGGGGGCTCCTATCTCCGAGCAGTTCTTC
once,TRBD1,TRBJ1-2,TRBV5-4,CASSLGMGQGYYGYTF,TGTGCCAGCAGCTTGGGGATGGGACAGGGATATTATGGCTACACCTTC
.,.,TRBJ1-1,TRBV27,CASSFIRGAFF,TGTGCCAGCAGTTTTATTAGGGGAGCTTTCTTT
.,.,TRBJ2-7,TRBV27,CASSYNGSPGEQYF,TGTGCCAGCAGTTACAACGGCTCTCCGGGCGAGCAGTACTTC
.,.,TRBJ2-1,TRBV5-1,CASRADIGNEQFF,TGCGCCAGTCGGGCGGACATCGGCAATGAGCAGTTCTTC
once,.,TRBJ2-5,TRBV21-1,CASSNQTSGTVEETQYF,TGTGCCAGCAGCAACCAGACTAGCGGGACGGTGGAAGAGACCCAGTACTTC
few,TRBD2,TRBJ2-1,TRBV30,CAWRRLAGSPYNEQFF,TGTGCCTGGAGAAGACTAGCGGGATCCCCCTACAATGAGCAGTTCTTC
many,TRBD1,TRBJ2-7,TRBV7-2,CASTDRGTYEQYF,TGTGCCAGCACCGACAGGGGGACCTACGAGCAGTACTTC
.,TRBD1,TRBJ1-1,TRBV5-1,CASSSETGGVWTEAFF,TGCGCCAGCAGCTCCGAGACAGGGGGCGTTTGGACTGAAGCTTTCTTT